This T cell receptor (beta chain) was sequenced during a study of cytomegalovirus exposure and HLA in healthy donors. Primers included in the PCR were 60 Vbeta and 13 Jbeta primers. This table comes from immunoSEQ multiplex PCR, and its TCRdb copy is limited to in-frame clones, with some not included. The table lists 300,000 or so clones, roughly four fifths of them singletons, with about 2% in the top ten. This CDR3 region has 14 residues. Looked up from germline, CDR1 is MNHNY and CDR2 is SVGAGI (reference sequence). The trim removed 6 bases at V and 2 bases at J, leaving 6 bases unmatched. Sequenced input: PBMCs. This rearrangement joins TRBV6-6 to TRBJ2-7, with TRBD1 matching over 8 bases. This sequence originates from a woman aged 40 to 50 in good health and CMV-seropositive. The CDR3 DNA sequence: TGTGCCAGCAGCGCAGGGGGCTTGCCCTACGAGCAGTACTTC. Residues: CASSAGGLPYEQYF.